This TCR beta chain appears in the sequencing data of a study of OX40 agonist ivuxolimab in advanced cancers. Study context: Patient treatment consisted of intravenous ivuxolimab administration every 2 weeks at 0.01 to 10 mg/kg. Previous treatment with anti-PD-1, anti-PD-L1 or anti-CTLA-4 therapy was allowed; approximately 40% had received some.

V trimming: 0 bases; J trimming: 6 bases; junction bases outside the gene matches: 1. The CDR3 has 14 amino acids. Germline values: CDR1 KGHSH, CDR2 LQKENI. This table comes from immunoSEQ multiplex PCR, and its TCRdb copy is limited to in-frame clones, with some not included. The data contain about 110,000 clones, around 93% of them singletons. This clone was observed a single time. The material was CD4+ or CD8+ T cells sorted from blood, obtained in a trial of the OX40 agonist ivuxolimab. The chain couples TRBV18 to TRBJ2-1, with 8 positions matching TRBD2. This TCR derives from an adult with an advanced solid tumor such as melanoma, head and neck, liver or kidney cancer. The CDR3 region is CASSPPGLANEQFF. In nucleotides, the CDR3 is TGTGCCAGCTCACCACCAGGACTAGCCAATGAGCAGTTCTTC.